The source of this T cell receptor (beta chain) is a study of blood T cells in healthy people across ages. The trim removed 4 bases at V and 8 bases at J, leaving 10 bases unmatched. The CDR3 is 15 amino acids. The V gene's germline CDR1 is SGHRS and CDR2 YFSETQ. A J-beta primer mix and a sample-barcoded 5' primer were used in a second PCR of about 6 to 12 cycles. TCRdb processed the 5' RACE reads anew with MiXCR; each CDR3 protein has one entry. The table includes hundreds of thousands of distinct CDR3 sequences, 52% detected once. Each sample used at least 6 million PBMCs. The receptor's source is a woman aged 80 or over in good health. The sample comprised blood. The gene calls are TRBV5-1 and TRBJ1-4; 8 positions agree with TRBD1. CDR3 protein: CASSAQGARGEKLFF. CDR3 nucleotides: TGCGCCAGCAGCGCGCAGGGGGCTAGAGGAGAAAAACTGTTTTTT.